This TCR beta chain is from a study of blood T cell repertoires in COVID-19. On the study more broadly: PBMCs, B-cell-depleted T cells, or T cells provided the cDNA or gDNA that made up the material.

The CDR3 is made up of 14 amino acids. Germline trimming cut 7 bases from V and 4 bases from J; bases unmatched to any gene: 4. Germline V gene sequence: CDR1 MNHNY, CDR2 SVGAGI (reference sequence). Recruited during active infection, patients (from Seattle) were subsequently followed longitudinally. The assay was immunoSEQ multiplex PCR, and TCRdb's table has in-frame clones only and misses some. The table has a few hundred thousand clones, 75% to 95% seen once. This clonotype was sampled from a young adult with COVID-19, enrolled during active disease. Material: peripheral blood. This chain joins TRBV6-6 and TRBJ2-3, with 11 bases aligning to TRBD2. The CDR3 region is CASMTSGNPDTQYF. CDR3 in DNA: TGTGCCAGCATGACTAGCGGGAACCCAGATACGCAGTATTTT.